This TCR beta chain was retrieved from a study of T cells and Merkel cell carcinoma outcomes. Findings and limits, study-wide: Reportedly, T-cell repertoire with density predicts Merkel cell carcinoma outcomes.

Sequencing was performed with immunoSEQ multiplex PCR; in TCRdb, only in-frame clones are kept and a portion is missing. The repertoire holds 2,500 to 3,500 clones, about three quarters seen once, with approximately 15% in the top ten. Trimming removed 7 bases at V and 0 bases at J, with 20 bases between. Germline CDR1 is SGHTA and CDR2 is FQGNSA. The CDR3 has 17 residues. On this clone itself: The antigen is not known.

What was sequenced was tumor tissue from Merkel cell carcinoma. The V call is TRBV7-2, the J call TRBJ2-3; D may match TRBD1 or TRBD2 (5 bases each). This receptor was obtained from a human donor with Merkel cell carcinoma. For the CDR3, the DNA is TGTGCCAGCACCTTCCGGGGCAGCCCATCTAGCACAGATACGCAGTATTTT. Translation: CASTFRGSPSSTDTQYF.